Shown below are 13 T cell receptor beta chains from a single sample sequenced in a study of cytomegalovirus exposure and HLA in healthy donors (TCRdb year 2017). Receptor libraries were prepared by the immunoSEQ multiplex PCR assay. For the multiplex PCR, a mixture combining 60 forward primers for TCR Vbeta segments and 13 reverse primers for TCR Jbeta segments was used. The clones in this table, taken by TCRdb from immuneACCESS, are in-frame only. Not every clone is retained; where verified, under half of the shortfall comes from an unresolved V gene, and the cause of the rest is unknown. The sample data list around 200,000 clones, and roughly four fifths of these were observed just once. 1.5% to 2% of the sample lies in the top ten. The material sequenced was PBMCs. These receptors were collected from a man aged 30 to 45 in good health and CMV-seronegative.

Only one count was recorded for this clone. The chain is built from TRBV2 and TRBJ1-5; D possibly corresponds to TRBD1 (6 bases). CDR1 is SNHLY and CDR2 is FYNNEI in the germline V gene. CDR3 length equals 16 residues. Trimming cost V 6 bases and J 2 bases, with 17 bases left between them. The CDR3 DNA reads TGTGCCAGCAGCCCAACACAGGGTATCGGCAATCAGCCCCAGCATTTT. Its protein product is CASSPTQGIGNQPQHF.

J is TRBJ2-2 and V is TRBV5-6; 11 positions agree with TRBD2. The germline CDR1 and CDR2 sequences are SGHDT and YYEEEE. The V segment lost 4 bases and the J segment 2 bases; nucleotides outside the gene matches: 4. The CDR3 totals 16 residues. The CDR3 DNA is TGTGCCAGCAGCCAGACTAGCGGGGCTAACACCGGGGAGCTGTTTTTT. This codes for CASSQTSGANTGELFF.

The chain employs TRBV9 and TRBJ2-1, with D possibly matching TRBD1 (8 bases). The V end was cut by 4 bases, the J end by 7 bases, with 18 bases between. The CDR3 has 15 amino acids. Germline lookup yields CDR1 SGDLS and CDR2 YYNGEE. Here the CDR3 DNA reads TGTGCCAGCAGCCCAGCGGGGACAGGAGCGAATGAGCAGTTCTTC. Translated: CASSPAGTGANEQFF.

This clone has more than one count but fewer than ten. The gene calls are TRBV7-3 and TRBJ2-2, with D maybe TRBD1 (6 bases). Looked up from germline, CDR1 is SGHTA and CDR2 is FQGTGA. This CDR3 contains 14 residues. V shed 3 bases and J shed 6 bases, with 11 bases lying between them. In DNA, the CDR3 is TGTGCCAGCAGCTTCCTACAGGGCGCCGGGGAGCTGTTTTTT. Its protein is CASSFLQGAGELFF.

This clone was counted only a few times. The CDR3 DNA sequence: TGTGCCAGCAGGCAGGGGGCCGAATTGGGCTATGGCTACACCTTC. Translated: CASRQGAELGYGYTF. The V gene is TRBV5-8, the J gene TRBJ1-2; TRBD1 matches at 8 bases. Germline V gene data show CDR1 as SGHTS and CDR2 as YDEGEE. The J segment lost 4 bases and the V segment lost 5 bases, leaving 10 bases of the junction unmatched. This CDR3 has 15 residues.

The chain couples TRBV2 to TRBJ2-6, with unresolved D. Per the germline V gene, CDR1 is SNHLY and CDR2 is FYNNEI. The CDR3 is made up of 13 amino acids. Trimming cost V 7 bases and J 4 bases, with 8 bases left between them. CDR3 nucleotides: TGTGCCAGCATGTATTCCGGGGCCAACGTCCTGACTTTC. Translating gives CASMYSGANVLTF.

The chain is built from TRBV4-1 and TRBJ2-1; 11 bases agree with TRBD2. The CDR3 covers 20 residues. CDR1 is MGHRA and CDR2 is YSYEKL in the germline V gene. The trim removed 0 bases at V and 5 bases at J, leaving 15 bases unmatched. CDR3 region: CASSQDEGGVLAGENNEQFF. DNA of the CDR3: TGCGCCAGCAGCCAAGATGAGGGGGGAGTACTAGCGGGAGAAAACAATGAGCAGTTCTTC.

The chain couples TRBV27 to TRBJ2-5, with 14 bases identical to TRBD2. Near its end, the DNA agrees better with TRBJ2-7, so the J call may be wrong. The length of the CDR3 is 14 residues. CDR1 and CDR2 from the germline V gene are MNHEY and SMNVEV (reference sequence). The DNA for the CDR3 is TGTGCCAGCAGTGGGACTAGCGGGAGCCACGAGCAGTACTTC. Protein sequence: CASSGTSGSHEQYF.

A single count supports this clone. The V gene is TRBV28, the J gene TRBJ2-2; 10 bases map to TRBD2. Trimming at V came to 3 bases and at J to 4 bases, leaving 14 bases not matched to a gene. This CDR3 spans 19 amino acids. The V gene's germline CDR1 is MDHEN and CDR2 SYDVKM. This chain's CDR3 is CASSFRLAGRPGGTGELFF. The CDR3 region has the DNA TGTGCCAGCAGTTTTCGACTAGCGGGTCGTCCCGGGGGCACCGGGGAGCTGTTTTTT.

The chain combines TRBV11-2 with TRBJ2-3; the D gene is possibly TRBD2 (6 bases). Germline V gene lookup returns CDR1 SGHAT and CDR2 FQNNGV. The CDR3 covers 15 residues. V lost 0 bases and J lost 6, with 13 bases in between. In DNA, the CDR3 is TGTGCCAGCAGCTTAGAAGCGGCGGGGTGGGATACGCAGTATTTT. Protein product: CASSLEAAGWDTQYF.

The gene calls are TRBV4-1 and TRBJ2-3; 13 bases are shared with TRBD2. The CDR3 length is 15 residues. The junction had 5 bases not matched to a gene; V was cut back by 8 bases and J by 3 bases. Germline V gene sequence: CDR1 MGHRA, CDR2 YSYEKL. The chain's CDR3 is CASGQTSGRTDTQYF. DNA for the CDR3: TGCGCCAGCGGGCAGACTAGCGGGAGGACAGATACGCAGTATTTT.

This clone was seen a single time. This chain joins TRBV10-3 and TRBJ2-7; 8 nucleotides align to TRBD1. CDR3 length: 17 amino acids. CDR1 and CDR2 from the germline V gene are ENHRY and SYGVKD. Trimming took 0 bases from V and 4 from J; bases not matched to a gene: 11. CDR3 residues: CAISESIWDRNPYEQYF. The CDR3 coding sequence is TGTGCCATCAGTGAGTCGATTTGGGACAGGAATCCTTACGAGCAGTACTTC.

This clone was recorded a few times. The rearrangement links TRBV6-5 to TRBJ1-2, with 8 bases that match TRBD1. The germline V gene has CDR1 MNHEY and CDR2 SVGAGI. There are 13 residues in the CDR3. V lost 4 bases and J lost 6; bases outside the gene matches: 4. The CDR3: CASSSDRGNGYTF. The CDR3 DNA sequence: TGTGCCAGCAGTTCCGACAGGGGTAATGGCTACACCTTC.